This TCR beta chain was sequenced in a study of shared clonotypes between healthy human individuals. Only in-frame clones appear in the TCRdb table, and some are missing; sequencing was by immunoSEQ multiplex PCR. The data show some 1,100,000 clones, with about 84% seen just once and approximately 0.56% held by the top ten. This clone was picked up many times. A CD45RA+ naive subset and a CD45RA-negative memory subset were split from CD4+ cells. This CDR3 has 14 residues. Trimming cost V 4 bases and J 5 bases, with 14 bases left between them. CDR1 SGHAT and CDR2 FQNNGV come from the germline V gene. Sequences were obtained from memory CD4+ T cells from PBMCs. Subset noted: CD45RA-negative fraction. This TCR came from a man between 18 and 29 years old in good health. Some clones in this sample may be carry-over from other donors' samples. This chain uses TRBV11-2 with TRBJ1-1; no definite D call. CDR3 in DNA: TGTGCCAGCAGCTCCCACAGAGGATGGACTGAAGCTTTCTTT. Encoded protein: CASSSHRGWTEAFF.